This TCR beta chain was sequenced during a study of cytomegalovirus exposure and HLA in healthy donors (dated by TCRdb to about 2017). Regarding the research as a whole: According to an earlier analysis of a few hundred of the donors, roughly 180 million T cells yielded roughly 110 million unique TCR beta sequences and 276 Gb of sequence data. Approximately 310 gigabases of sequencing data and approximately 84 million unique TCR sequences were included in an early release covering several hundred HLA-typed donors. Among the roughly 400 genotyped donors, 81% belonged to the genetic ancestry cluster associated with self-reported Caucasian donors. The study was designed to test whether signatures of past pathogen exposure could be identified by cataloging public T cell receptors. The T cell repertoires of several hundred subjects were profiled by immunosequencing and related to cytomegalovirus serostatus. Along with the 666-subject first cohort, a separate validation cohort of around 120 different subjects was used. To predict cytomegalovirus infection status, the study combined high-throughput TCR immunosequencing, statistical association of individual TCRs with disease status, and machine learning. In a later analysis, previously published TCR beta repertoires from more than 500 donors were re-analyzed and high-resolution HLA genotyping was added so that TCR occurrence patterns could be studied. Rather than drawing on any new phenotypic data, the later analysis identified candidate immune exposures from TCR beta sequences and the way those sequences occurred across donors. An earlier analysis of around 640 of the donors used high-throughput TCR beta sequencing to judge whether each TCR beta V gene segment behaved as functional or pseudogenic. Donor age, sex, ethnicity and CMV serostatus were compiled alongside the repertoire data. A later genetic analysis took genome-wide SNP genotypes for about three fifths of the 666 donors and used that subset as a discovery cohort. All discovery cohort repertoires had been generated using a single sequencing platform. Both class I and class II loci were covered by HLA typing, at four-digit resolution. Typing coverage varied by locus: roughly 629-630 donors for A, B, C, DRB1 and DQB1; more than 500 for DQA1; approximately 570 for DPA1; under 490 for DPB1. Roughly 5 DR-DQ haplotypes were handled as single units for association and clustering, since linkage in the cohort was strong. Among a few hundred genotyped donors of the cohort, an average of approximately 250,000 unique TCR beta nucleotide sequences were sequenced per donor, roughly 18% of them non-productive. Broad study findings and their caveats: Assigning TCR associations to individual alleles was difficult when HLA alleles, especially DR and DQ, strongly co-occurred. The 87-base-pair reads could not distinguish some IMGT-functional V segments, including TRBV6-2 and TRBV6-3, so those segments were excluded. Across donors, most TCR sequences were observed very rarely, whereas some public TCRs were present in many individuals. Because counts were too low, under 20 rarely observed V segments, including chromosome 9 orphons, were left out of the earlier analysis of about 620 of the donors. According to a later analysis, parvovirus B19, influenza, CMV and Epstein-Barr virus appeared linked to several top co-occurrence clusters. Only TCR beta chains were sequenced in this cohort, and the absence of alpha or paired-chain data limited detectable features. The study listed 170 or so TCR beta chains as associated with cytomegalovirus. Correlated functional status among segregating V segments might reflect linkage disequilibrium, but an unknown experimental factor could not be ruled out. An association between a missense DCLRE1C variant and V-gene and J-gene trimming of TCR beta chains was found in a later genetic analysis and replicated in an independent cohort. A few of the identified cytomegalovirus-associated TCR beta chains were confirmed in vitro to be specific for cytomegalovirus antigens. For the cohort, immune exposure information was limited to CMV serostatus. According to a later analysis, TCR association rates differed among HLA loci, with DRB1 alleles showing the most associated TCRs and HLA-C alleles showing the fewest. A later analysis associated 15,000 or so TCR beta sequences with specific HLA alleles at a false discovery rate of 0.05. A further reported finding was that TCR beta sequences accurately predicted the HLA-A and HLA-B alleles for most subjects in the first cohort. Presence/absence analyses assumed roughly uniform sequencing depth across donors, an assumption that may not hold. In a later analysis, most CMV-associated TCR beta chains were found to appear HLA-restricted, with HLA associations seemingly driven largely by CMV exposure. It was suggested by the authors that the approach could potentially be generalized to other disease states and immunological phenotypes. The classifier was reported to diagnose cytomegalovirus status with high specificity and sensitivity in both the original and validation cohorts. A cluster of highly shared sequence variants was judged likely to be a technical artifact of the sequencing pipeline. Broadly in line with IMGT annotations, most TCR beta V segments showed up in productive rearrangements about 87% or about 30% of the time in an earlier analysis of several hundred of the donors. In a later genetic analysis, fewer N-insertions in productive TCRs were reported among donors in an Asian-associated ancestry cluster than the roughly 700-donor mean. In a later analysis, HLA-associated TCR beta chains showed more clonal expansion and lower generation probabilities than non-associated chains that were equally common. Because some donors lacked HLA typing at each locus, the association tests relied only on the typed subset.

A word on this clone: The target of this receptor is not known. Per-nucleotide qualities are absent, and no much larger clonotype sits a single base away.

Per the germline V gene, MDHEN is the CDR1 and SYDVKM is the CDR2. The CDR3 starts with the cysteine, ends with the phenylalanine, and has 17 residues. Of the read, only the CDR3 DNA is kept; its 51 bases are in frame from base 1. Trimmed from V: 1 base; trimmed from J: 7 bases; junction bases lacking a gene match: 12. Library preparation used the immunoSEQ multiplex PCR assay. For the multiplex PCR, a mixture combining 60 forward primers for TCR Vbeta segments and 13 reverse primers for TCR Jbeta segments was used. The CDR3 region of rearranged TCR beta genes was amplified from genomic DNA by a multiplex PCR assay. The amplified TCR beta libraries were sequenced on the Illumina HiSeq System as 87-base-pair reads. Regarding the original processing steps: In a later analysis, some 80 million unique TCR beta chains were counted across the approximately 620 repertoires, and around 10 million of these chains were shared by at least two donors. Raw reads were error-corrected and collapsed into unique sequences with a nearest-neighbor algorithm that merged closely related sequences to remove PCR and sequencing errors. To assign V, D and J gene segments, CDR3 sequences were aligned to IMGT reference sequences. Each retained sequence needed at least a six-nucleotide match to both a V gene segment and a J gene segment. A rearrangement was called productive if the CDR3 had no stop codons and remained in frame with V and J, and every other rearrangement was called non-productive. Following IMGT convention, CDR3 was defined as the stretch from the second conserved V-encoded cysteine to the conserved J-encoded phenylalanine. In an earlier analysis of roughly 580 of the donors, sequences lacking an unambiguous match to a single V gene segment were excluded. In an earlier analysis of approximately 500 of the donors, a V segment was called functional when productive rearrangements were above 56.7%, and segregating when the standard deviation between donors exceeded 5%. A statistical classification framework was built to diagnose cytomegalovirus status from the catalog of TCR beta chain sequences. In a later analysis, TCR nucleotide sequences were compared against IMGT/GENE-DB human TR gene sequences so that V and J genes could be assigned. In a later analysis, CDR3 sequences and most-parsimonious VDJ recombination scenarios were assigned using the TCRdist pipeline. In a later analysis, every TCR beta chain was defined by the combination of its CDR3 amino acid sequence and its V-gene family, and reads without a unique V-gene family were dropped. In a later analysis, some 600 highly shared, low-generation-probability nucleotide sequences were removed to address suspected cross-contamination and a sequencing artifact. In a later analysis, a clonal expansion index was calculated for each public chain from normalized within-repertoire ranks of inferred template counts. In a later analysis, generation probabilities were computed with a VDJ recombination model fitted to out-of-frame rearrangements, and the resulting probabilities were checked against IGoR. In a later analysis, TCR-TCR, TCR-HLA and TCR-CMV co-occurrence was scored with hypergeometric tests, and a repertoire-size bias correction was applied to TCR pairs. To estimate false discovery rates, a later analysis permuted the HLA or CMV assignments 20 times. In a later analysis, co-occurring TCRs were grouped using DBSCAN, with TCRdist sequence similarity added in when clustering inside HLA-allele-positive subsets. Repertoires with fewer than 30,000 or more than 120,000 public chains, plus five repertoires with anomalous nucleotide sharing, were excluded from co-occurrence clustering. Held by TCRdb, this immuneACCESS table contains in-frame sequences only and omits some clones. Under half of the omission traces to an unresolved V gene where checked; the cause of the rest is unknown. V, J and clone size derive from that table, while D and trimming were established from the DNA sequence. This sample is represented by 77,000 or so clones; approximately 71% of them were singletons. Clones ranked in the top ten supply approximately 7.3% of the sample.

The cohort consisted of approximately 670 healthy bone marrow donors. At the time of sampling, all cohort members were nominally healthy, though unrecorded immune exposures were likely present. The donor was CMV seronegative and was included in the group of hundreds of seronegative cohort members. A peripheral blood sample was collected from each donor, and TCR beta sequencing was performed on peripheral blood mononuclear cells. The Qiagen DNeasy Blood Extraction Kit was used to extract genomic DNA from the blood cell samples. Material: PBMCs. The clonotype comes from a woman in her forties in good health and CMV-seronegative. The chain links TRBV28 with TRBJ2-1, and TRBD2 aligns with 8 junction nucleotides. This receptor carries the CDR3 CASSLFSGGRPRNEQFF. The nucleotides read TGTGCCAGCAGTTTATTTTCGGGCGGGAGGCCGCGGAATGAGCAGTTCTTC.